The 14 T cell receptor beta chains presented below share a single source sample, sequenced in a study of identical twins. TCRdb re-derived calls from the 5' RACE reads in MiXCR, one entry per CDR3 protein. Of approximately 230,000 distinct CDR3 sequences listed, 6.5% were seen once; the top ten hold about 14%. These records were also assigned to another study, of T cells expressing NK-cell markers.

Sample: CD8+ T cells sorted from blood. Receptor source: a woman aged 18-29 years in good health.

This clonotype was counted between two and nine times. The rearrangement links TRBV27 to TRBJ2-7; perhaps TRBD2 as D (5 bases). Per the germline V gene, CDR1 is MNHEY and CDR2 is SMNVEV (reference sequence). Deletions cut 3 bases from V and 5 bases from J, with 20 bases between. This CDR3 has 16 residues. The CDR3 spells CASSFVYSEGANEQYF. Here the CDR3 DNA reads TGTGCCAGCAGTTTTGTTTATAGCGAGGGTGCTAACGAGCAGTACTTC.

The chain recombines TRBV7-9 with TRBJ2-2; possible D gene TRBD1, 6 bases. V lost 4 bases and J lost 0, with 12 bases in between. The CDR3 totals 16 residues. In germline, CDR1 is SEHNR, CDR2 FQNEAQ (reference sequence). The CDR3 DNA sequence: TGTGCCAGCAGCTCGTCAGGGGTCTCGAACACCGGGGAGCTGTTTTTT. Its protein is CASSSSGVSNTGELFF. Drawing the rest from reference TRBV7-9 and TRBJ2-2, the complete variable domain is DTGVSQNPRHKITKRGQNVTFRCDPISEHNRLYWYRQTLGQGPEFLTYFQNEAQLEKSRLLSDRFSAERPKGSFSTLEIQRTEQGDSAMYLCASSSSGVSNTGELFFGEGSRLTVL.

This chain connects TRBV9 to TRBJ2-1; perhaps TRBD1 as D (6 bases). CDR1 and CDR2 from the germline V gene are SGDLS and YYNGEE. The CDR3 runs to 11 residues. Trimming removed 5 bases at V and 9 bases at J, with 9 bases between. The CDR3 DNA is TGTGCCAGCAGTAGGGGGAGTGAGCAGTTCTTC. Translating it yields CASSRGSEQFF.

The V and J genes are TRBV5-1 and TRBJ2-7; 8 positions agree with TRBD1. Losses at the gene ends were 4 bases for V and 0 bases for J; bases not matched to a gene: 6. The CDR3 loop spans 15 amino acids. Looked up from germline, CDR1 is SGHRS and CDR2 is YFSETQ. In nucleotides, the CDR3 is TGCGCCAGCAGCGACCCGGGACAGGCCTCCTACGAGCAGTACTTC. Its protein is CASSDPGQASYEQYF.

The chain recombines TRBV30 with TRBJ1-1; TRBD1 agrees at 9 bases. The CDR3 covers 15 residues. The trim removed 4 bases at V and 5 bases at J, leaving 11 bases unmatched. Germline V gives CDR1 GTSNPN, CDR2 SVGIG (reference sequence). CDR3 DNA sequence: TGTGCCTGGAATACCGGGACAGGGTATAATACTGAAGCTTTCTTT. Amino acid sequence: CAWNTGTGYNTEAFF.

This chain connects TRBV13 to TRBJ2-7, with 14 bases aligning to TRBD2. The germline V gene encodes CDR1 PRHDT and CDR2 FYEKMQ (reference sequence). The CDR3 loop spans 17 amino acids. Trimming removed 4 bases from V and 4 bases from J; junction bases left unmatched: 9. CDR3 in DNA: TGTGCCAGCAGCTCGGGACTAGCGGGAGAAAGGGCATACGAGCAGTACTTC. Its translation is CASSSGLAGERAYEQYF.

The V call is TRBV13, the J call TRBJ1-2; D is ambiguous. Germline lookup yields CDR1 PRHDT and CDR2 FYEKMQ (reference sequence). V was clipped by 0 bases and J by 4 bases, with 15 bases between them. This CDR3 is 16 amino acids long. The DNA of the CDR3 is TGTGCCAGCAGCTTAGGTCGGGTGGATGGTGTCTATGGCTACACCTTC. Amino acids: CASSLGRVDGVYGYTF. The variable domain in full, with the rest retrieved from reference TRBV13 and TRBJ1-2, is AAGVIQSPRHLIKEKRETATLKCYPIPRHDTVYWYQQGPGQDPQFLISFYEKMQSDKGSIPDRFSAQQFSDYHSELNMSSLELGDSALYFCASSLGRVDGVYGYTFGSGTRLTVV.

The V and J genes are TRBV20-1 and TRBJ2-1; D ambiguous. Per the germline V gene, CDR1 is DFQATT and CDR2 is SNEGSKA (reference sequence). V lost 1 base to trimming and J lost 5 bases, with 6 bases between them. This CDR3 spans 12 amino acids. The CDR3 reads CSARVINNEQFF. The CDR3 DNA follows: TGCAGTGCTAGAGTCATAAACAATGAGCAGTTCTTC.

In its sample, this clonotype was seen a few times. The V call is TRBV20-1, the J call TRBJ2-1; D ambiguous. Germline loops: CDR1 DFQATT, CDR2 SNEGSKA (reference sequence). With 6 bases removed from V and 5 bases from J, the gap between germline ends came to 5 bases. The CDR3 loop spans 10 amino acids. For the CDR3, the DNA is TGCAGTGCCCTCAACAATGAGCAGTTCTTC. Translating gives CSALNNEQFF.

The table lists this clonotype with many counts. The V call is TRBV11-2, the J call TRBJ2-1, with a weak D call TRBD1 (5 bases). Trimming shortened V by 3 bases and J by 8 bases, and 5 bases separated the two germline ends. The CDR3 is made up of 11 amino acids. Per the germline V gene, CDR1 is SGHAT and CDR2 is FQNNGV. For the CDR3, the DNA is TGTGCCAGCAGCTTCAGGGATGAGCAGTTCTTC. Residues: CASSFRDEQFF. The whole variable domain, remainder taken from reference TRBV11-2 and TRBJ2-1, is EAGVAQSPRYKIIEKRQSVAFWCNPISGHATLYWYQQILGQGPKLLIQFQNNGVVDDSQLPKDRFSAERLKGVDSTLKIQPAKLEDSAVYLCASSFRDEQFFGPGTRLTVL.

The rearrangement links TRBV7-6 to TRBJ2-7, with 7 positions matching TRBD1. There are 13 residues in the CDR3. Germline V gene lookup returns CDR1 SGHVS and CDR2 FNYEAQ. V lost 5 bases and J lost 9; bases outside the gene matches: 10. The CDR3 spells CASSPTGINVQYF. For the CDR3, the DNA is TGTGCCAGCAGCCCGACAGGGATAAACGTGCAGTACTTC. The variable domain in full, with the rest retrieved from reference TRBV7-6 and TRBJ2-7, is GAGVSQSPRYKVTKRGQDVALRCDPISGHVSLYWYRQALGQGPEFLTYFNYEAQQDKSGLPNDRFSAERPEGSISTLTIQRTEQRDSAMYRCASSPTGINVQYFGPGTRLTVT.

In this sample, this clonotype turned up a few times. V usage is TRBV5-1 and J usage is TRBJ2-5; D is possibly TRBD1 or TRBD2 (5 bases each). CDR3 length equals 14 residues. Trimming pared 2 bases from V and 1 base from J, leaving 9 bases between. Germline CDR1 is SGHRS and CDR2 is YFSETQ. The CDR3 reads CASSFRGRQETQYF. Written as DNA, the CDR3 is TGCGCCAGCAGCTTCCGGGGCCGCCAAGAGACCCAGTACTTC.

The sample holds many counts of this clonotype. V usage is TRBV12-3 or TRBV12-4 and J usage is TRBJ1-2; 7 positions agree with TRBD1. Trimming at V came to 4 bases and at J to 8 bases, leaving 7 bases not matched to a gene. The CDR3 consists of 13 residues. CDR3 residues: CASSYSDRPGYTF. CDR3 DNA sequence: TGTGCCAGCAGTTATTCGGACAGGCCGGGCTACACCTTC.

This clonotype was observed a handful of times. This sequence joins TRBV18 and TRBJ2-7, with 8 bases matching TRBD1. The CDR3 runs 14 residues. V lost 4 bases and J lost 4; bases outside the gene matches: 6. Per the germline V gene, CDR1 is KGHSH and CDR2 is LQKENI. CDR3 amino acids: CASSQGQASYEQYF. The CDR3 bases are TGTGCCAGCTCACAGGGACAGGCTTCTTACGAGCAGTACTTC. The whole variable domain, remainder taken from reference TRBV18 and TRBJ2-7, is NAGVMQNPRHLVRRRGQEARLRCSPMKGHSHVYWYRQLPEEGLKFMVYLQKENIIDESGMPKERFSAEFPKEGPSILRIQQVVRGDSAAYFCASSQGQASYEQYFGPGTRLTVT.